These 13 T cell receptor beta chains were all obtained from the same sample, sequenced in a study of technical replicates of blood from a handful of donors. TCRdb's table, derived via immunoSEQ multiplex PCR, lists solely in-frame clones and lacks some. This sample yields under 85,000 clones, of which 93% are seen a single time; under 0.3% belongs to the top ten. Material: T cells isolated from PBMCs. The source of these receptors is a human donor in good health.

V usage is TRBV15 and J usage is TRBJ1-2; possibly TRBD1 for D (6 bases). This CDR3 comprises 18 residues. The V end lost 2 bases, the J end lost 4 bases, and 23 bases lay between the germline ends. CDR1 is LNHNV and CDR2 is YYDKDF in the germline V gene (reference sequence). The CDR3 sequence is CATSRPSSTGPRGYGYTF. CDR3 bases: TGTGCCACCAGCAGACCATCGTCTACAGGGCCCCGTGGCTATGGCTACACCTTC.

The rearrangement joins TRBV4-1 to TRBJ1-1; the D gene is possibly TRBD1 (5 bases). Germline loops: CDR1 MGHRA, CDR2 YSYEKL. The CDR3 spans 16 residues. The ends were cut back, 3 bases at V and 1 base at J, with 15 bases in the middle. The CDR3 DNA reads TGCGCCAGCAGCCAGCCACCCCGACAGAAGAACACTGAAGCTTTCTTT. Translated, it gives CASSQPPRQKNTEAFF.

The rearrangement uses TRBV2 and TRBJ2-2; possible D gene TRBD1, 7 bases. Trimming removed 4 bases from V and 4 bases from J, with 13 bases in between. From germline, CDR1 is SNHLY and CDR2 FYNNEI. This CDR3 contains 15 residues. The CDR3 bases are TGTGCCAGCAGTGGGGCGGGGACAGTCACCGGGGAGCTGTTTTTT. The encoded protein is CASSGAGTVTGELFF. Full variable domain (rest looked up from reference TRBV2 and TRBJ2-2): EPEVTQTPSHQVTQMGQEVILRCVPISNHLYFYWYRQILGQKVEFLVSFYNNEISEKSEIFDDQFSVERPDGSNFTLKIRSTKLEDSAMYFCASSGAGTVTGELFFGEGSRLTVL.

V is TRBV30 and J is TRBJ1-1; 8 bases match TRBD1. The germline gives CDR1 GTSNPN, CDR2 SVGIG (reference sequence). The length of the CDR3 is 12 residues. After removal of 2 bases from V and 6 bases from J, the junction contained 2 bases not matched to a gene. This chain's CDR3 is CAWSTGQAEAFF. As DNA, the CDR3 is TGTGCCTGGAGTACGGGACAGGCTGAAGCTTTCTTT. Based on the CDR3 plus reference TRBV30 and TRBJ1-1, the full variable domain is SQTIHQWPATLVQPVGSPLSLECTVEGTSNPNLYWYRQAAGRGLQLLFYSVGIGQISSEVPQNLSASRPQDRQFILSSKKLLLSDSGFYLCAWSTGQAEAFFGQGTRLTVV.

The genes are TRBV4-1 and TRBJ1-1; TRBD1 agrees at 9 bases. V was pared by 4 bases and J by 11 bases, with 8 bases of the junction left unmatched. Germline lookup yields CDR1 MGHRA and CDR2 YSYEKL. This CDR3 spans 13 amino acids. CDR3 protein: CASSPPPGQGAFF. CDR3 nucleotides: TGCGCCAGCAGCCCTCCTCCGGGACAGGGCGCTTTCTTT.

The chain uses TRBV6-5 and TRBJ2-7; 9 bases fit TRBD1. The CDR3 covers 13 residues. The germline V gene encodes CDR1 MNHEY and CDR2 SVGAGI. V gave up 6 bases and J gave up 5 bases; unmatched junction bases: 5. The CDR3 DNA is TGTGCCAGCAGGACAGGGGGGGTGGACGAGCAGTACTTC. Translated, it gives CASRTGGVDEQYF.

This clone has just a few counts. V gene TRBV5-1 combines with J gene TRBJ1-4; TRBD1 matches 8 bases. The CDR3 sequence is 15 residues long. The germline V gene has CDR1 SGHRS and CDR2 YFSETQ. The trim removed 4 bases at V and 8 bases at J, leaving 10 bases unmatched. CDR3 amino acids: CASSLMDRAQEKLFF. The CDR3 nucleotides are TGCGCCAGCAGCCTCATGGACAGGGCACAAGAAAAACTGTTTTTT. Full variable domain (outside the CDR3, taken from reference TRBV5-1 and TRBJ1-4): KAGVTQTPRYLIKTRGQQVTLSCSPISGHRSVSWYQQTPGQGLQFLFEYFSETQRNKGNFPGRFSGRQFSNSRSEMNVSTLELGDSALYLCASSLMDRAQEKLFFGSGTQLSVL.

This clone was found once. J is TRBJ2-7 and V is TRBV10-2, with D possibly matching TRBD2 (6 bases). The CDR3 runs 13 residues. CDR1 and CDR2 (germline): WSHSY, SAAADI. V lost 3 bases, J lost 4 bases, and 10 bases lay in between. The CDR3 DNA sequence: TGCGCCAGCAGTGATGGGAGGCCGTACGAGCAGTACTTC. It yields the protein CASSDGRPYEQYF.

This chain joins TRBV7-9 and TRBJ2-7; TRBD1 might be the D (6 bases). The CDR3 totals 12 residues. Germline loops: CDR1 SEHNR, CDR2 FQNEAQ (reference sequence). With 3 bases removed from V and 6 bases from J, the gap between germline ends came to 9 bases. For the CDR3, the DNA is TGTGCCAGCAGCTTTCGAGGGGGCGAGCAGTACTTC. Amino acid sequence: CASSFRGGEQYF.

To note about this clone: A read error may account for a junction end that differs from germline. V is TRBV7-7 and J is TRBJ2-5, with D perhaps matching TRBD1 (5 bases). CDR1 and CDR2 from the germline V gene are SSHAT and FNYEAQ (reference sequence). CDR3 length: 19 residues. The CDR3 sequence is CASSLGAGPDPPHQETQYF. In nucleotides, the CDR3 is TGTGCTAGCAGCCTAGGGGCCGGTCCCGACCCTCCCCACCAAGAGACCCAGTACTTC.

This clone was detected once. CDR3 in amino acids: CASSLGGVPEQYF. The CDR3 nucleotides read TGCGCCAGCAGCTTGGGCGGGGTCCCCGAGCAGTACTTC. The chain combines TRBV5-1 with TRBJ2-7; D perhaps matches TRBD2 (6 bases). This CDR3 is built from 13 residues. With 0 bases removed from V and 6 bases from J, the gap between germline ends came to 10 bases. The germline V gene encodes CDR1 SGHRS and CDR2 YFSETQ.

The chain joins TRBV5-1 to TRBJ2-3, with D possibly being TRBD1 (5 bases). Germline V gives CDR1 SGHRS, CDR2 YFSETQ. Trimming removed 5 bases at V and 5 bases at J, with 15 bases between. The CDR3 runs to 14 residues. The chain's CDR3 is CASSDQGRGDTQYF. The CDR3 coding sequence is TGCGCCAGCAGTGATCAGGGAAGGGGAGATACGCAGTATTTT.

The chain uses TRBV7-2 and TRBJ1-1; a weak D match, TRBD1 (5 bases). The V gene's germline CDR1 is SGHTA and CDR2 FQGNSA. V lost 3 bases to trimming and J lost 6 bases, with 11 bases between them. The CDR3 runs to 13 residues. The CDR3 DNA is TGTGCCAGCAGCTTTTCAGGGAAGGCTGAAGCTTTCTTT. Translating it yields CASSFSGKAEAFF.